The clone carrying this T cell receptor beta chain occurred a few times. Germline CDR1 reads SGHRS; CDR2 reads YFSETQ. The length of the CDR3 is 15 residues. After removal of 1 base from V and 5 bases from J, the junction contained 4 bases not matched to a gene. Specified time point: healthy volunteer bleed at 6 weeks. Extraction yielded total RNA from whole blood (unfractionated). The data originate from a study of human T cells and chemical hapten exposure. Turning to the study itself: Slight differences in pooled library volume were the main source of varying TCR yields across samples.

Per the original data handling: TCRs per sample had a median of 95,638 and ranged from 23,224 to 690,600. TCRdb recomputed calls from the RACE reads with MiXCR, one row per CDR3 protein. It is TCRdb's table, rather than the study itself, that gives the V and J calls and clone size. The data show roughly 80,000 distinct CDR3 sequences, about 8.6% seen once. The sequenced sample was whole blood. The receptor was isolated from a female donor in good health. Some clones in this sample may be carry-over from other donors' samples. This chain uses TRBV5-1 with TRBJ2-5; 11 bases are a match to TRBD2. The CDR3, as DNA: TGCGCCAGCAGCTTGACACCTAGCGGGGGGGAGACCCAGTACTTC. Translated: CASSLTPSGGETQYF. The full variable domain, with the rest looked up from reference TRBV5-1 and TRBJ2-5, is KAGVTQTPRYLIKTRGQQVTLSCSPISGHRSVSWYQQTPGQGLQFLFEYFSETQRNKGNFPGRFSGRQFSNSRSEMNVSTLELGDSALYLCASSLTPSGGETQYFGPGTRLLVL.